This entry lists 13 T cell receptor beta chains sequenced from one sample in a study of naive and memory T cell subsets. An equimolar mix of two oligonucleotides served as the beta constant-region primer for TRBC1 and TRBC2. TCRdb re-derived calls from the UMI-ligation and nested PCR reads in MiXCR, one entry per CDR3 protein. The sample shows about 21,000 distinct CDR3 sequences, approximately 10% of them seen only once. Input material: central memory CD8+ T cells from blood. The receptors come from a human donor in good health.

This clonotype turned up a few times. J is TRBJ2-3 and V is TRBV7-9, with 11 bases lining up with TRBD2. The CDR3 totals 15 residues. J lost 1 base, V lost 4 bases, and 1 base had no gene match. Germline assignment: CDR1 SEHNR and CDR2 FQNEAQ (reference sequence). The DNA for the CDR3 is TGTGCCAGCAGCTCACTAGCGGGAGGCACAGATACGCAGTATTTT. This translates into CASSSLAGGTDTQYF.

The chain is built from TRBV29-1 and TRBJ2-1; D might be TRBD2 (6 bases). There are 16 residues in the CDR3. Germline CDR1 SQVTM, CDR2 ANQGSEA. V was shortened by 1 base and J by 1 base, with 14 bases between the two germline ends. CDR3 nucleotide sequence: TGCAGCGTTGAAGGTCAGAGGGCGGGATCCTACAATGAGCAGTTCTTC. It encodes CSVEGQRAGSYNEQFF.

This clonotype appeared many times. CDR3 sequence reads: CASSQDQDRGNEQYF. The CDR3 nucleotides read TGCGCCAGCAGCCAAGATCAAGACAGGGGGAACGAGCAGTACTTC. This chain uses TRBV4-1 with TRBJ2-7; 9 bases fit TRBD1. The germline V gene encodes CDR1 MGHRA and CDR2 YSYEKL. CDR3 length: 15 residues. Trimming cost V 0 bases and J 5 bases; bases outside gene matches: 5.

This clonotype was observed a few times. This chain joins TRBV27 and TRBJ1-1, with D unclear. The CDR3 extends over 13 amino acids. V was trimmed by 3 bases and J by 1 base, leaving 6 bases between them. Germline V gives CDR1 MNHEY, CDR2 SMNVEV (reference sequence). CDR3 in amino acids: CASSFGGNTEAFF. CDR3 nucleotide sequence: TGTGCCAGCAGTTTTGGAGGGAACACTGAAGCTTTCTTT.

This clonotype rates as medium-sized (0.01 to 0.1%). The genes are TRBV19 and TRBJ2-1; D assignment may be TRBD1 or TRBD2 (7 bases each). CDR1 LNHDA and CDR2 SQIVND come from the germline V gene (reference sequence). The CDR3 is 18 amino acids. V lost 7 bases and J 2 bases, leaving 24 bases between the germline ends. The CDR3: CASTHRGRGDRAYNEQFF. DNA for the CDR3: TGTGCCAGTACCCACAGGGGTCGGGGGGATCGGGCCTACAATGAGCAGTTCTTC.

This rearrangement joins TRBV19 to TRBJ1-5, with 8 bases aligning to TRBD1. This CDR3 has 15 residues. Germline V gives CDR1 LNHDA, CDR2 SQIVND (reference sequence). Losses at the gene ends were 5 bases for V and 7 bases for J; bases not matched to a gene: 10. CDR3 amino acids: CASSLTRDRKQPQHF. CDR3 coding DNA: TGTGCCAGTAGTCTTACCAGGGACAGGAAGCAGCCCCAGCATTTT. The whole variable domain, remainder taken from reference TRBV19 and TRBJ1-5, is DGGITQSPKYLFRKEGQNVTLSCEQNLNHDAMYWYRQDPGQGLRLIYYSQIVNDFQKGDIAEGYSVSREKKESFPLTVTSAQKNPTAFYLCASSLTRDRKQPQHFGDGTRLSIL.

The rearrangement links TRBV11-3 to TRBJ2-5; possibly TRBD1 for D (7 bases). V gave up 5 bases and J gave up 4 bases, with 14 bases separating them. The germline CDR1 and CDR2 sequences are SGHNT and YENEEA. This CDR3 has 14 amino acids. Here the CDR3 reads CASSGRGATETQYF. CDR3 DNA sequence: TGTGCCAGCAGCGGCAGGGGGGCGACAGAGACCCAGTACTTC.

This clonotype was observed a few times. CDR3 in DNA: TGCGCCAGCAGGCCCTCCCCGGGACAGACTAACTATGGCTACACCTTC. Residues: CASRPSPGQTNYGYTF. The rearrangement links TRBV5-1 to TRBJ1-2; 7 nucleotides match TRBD1. The V segment lost 5 bases and the J segment 0 bases; nucleotides outside the gene matches: 10. CDR1 and CDR2 from the germline V gene are SGHRS and YFSETQ. CDR3 length equals 16 residues.

CDR3 in amino acids: CASSPKDWTGGIYEQYF. Here the CDR3 DNA reads TGCGCCAGCAGCCCCAAGGATTGGACAGGGGGCATCTACGAGCAGTACTTC. This chain joins TRBV4-1 and TRBJ2-7; 11 bases agree with TRBD1. The CDR3 loop spans 17 amino acids. The V segment lost 4 bases and the J segment 3 bases; nucleotides outside the gene matches: 11. Per the germline V gene, CDR1 is MGHRA and CDR2 is YSYEKL.

The CDR3 region has the DNA TGTGCCAGCAGCTCCGGACAGAATCAGCCCCAGCATTTT. It translates to CASSSGQNQPQHF. The V call is TRBV7-6, the J call TRBJ1-5; D might be TRBD1 (6 bases). This CDR3 comprises 13 residues. V lost 4 bases, J lost 4 bases, and 8 bases lay in between. Germline-derived CDR1 and CDR2 are SGHVS and FNYEAQ.

The V and J genes are TRBV6-5 and TRBJ2-2, with D possibly being TRBD1 (5 bases). The CDR3 has 16 amino acids. Trimming took 6 bases from V and 4 from J, leaving 18 bases between them. The germline V gene encodes CDR1 MNHEY and CDR2 SVGAGI. The CDR3 bases are TGTGCCAGCAGCACATCCGTCGCCAGGGCCACCGGGGAGCTGTTTTTT. Its protein product is CASSTSVARATGELFF.

Only a few counts were recorded for this clonotype. The rearrangement links TRBV6-5 to TRBJ2-7, with 10 bases fitting TRBD2. With V trimmed by 6 bases and J by 5 bases, 10 bases remained unmatched. In germline, CDR1 is MNHEY, CDR2 SVGAGI. This CDR3 has 15 amino acids. CDR3 DNA sequence: TGTGCCAGCAGCCTCGGACTAGCGGTATCTGACGAGCAGTACTTC. Translated: CASSLGLAVSDEQYF.

In this sample, this clonotype turned up many times. One end of the junction does not line up with germline, which may come from a read error. The chain couples TRBV6-2 or TRBV6-3 to TRBJ2-7, with D tentatively TRBD1 or TRBD2 (5 bases each). The CDR3 runs 14 residues. Germline CDR1 MNHEY, CDR2 SVGEGT. The CDR3 here is CASSRDPSSYEQYF. The CDR3 DNA is TGCGCCAGCAGCCGGGACCCTTCGTCCTACGAGCAGTACTTC.